The following is a T cell receptor beta chain sequence with its context. In the authors' workflow: How many nucleated cells were present was estimated from reference gene primer amplification. TCRdb's table, derived via immunoSEQ multiplex PCR, lists solely in-frame clones and lacks some. D and trimming were read from the DNA, whereas the V and J calls and clone size are those reported in that table. The sample records around 620,000 clones, 85% to 90% being singletons. V lost 5 bases and J lost 7; bases outside the gene matches: 10. The CDR3 loop spans 15 amino acids. CDR1 and CDR2 from the germline V gene are SGHVS and FNYEAQ. This sample is drawn from a study of blood T cell repertoires in COVID-19. Study-level information: COVID-19 samples from acute and convalescent phases originated in the United States, Italy and Spain. From T cells, B-cell-depleted T cells, or PBMCs came the material, which was cDNA or gDNA.

The V call is TRBV7-6, the J call TRBJ1-4, with 7 bases that match TRBD1. The source of this sequence is a woman aged 18 to 35 with acute or convalescent COVID-19. The sequenced sample was peripheral blood. CDR3 residues: CASSPRGRGVEKLFF. CDR3 nucleotides: TGTGCCAGCAGCCCCCGCGGCAGGGGGGTTGAAAAACTGTTTTTT. The full variable domain, rest sourced from reference TRBV7-6 and TRBJ1-4, is GAGVSQSPRYKVTKRGQDVALRCDPISGHVSLYWYRQALGQGPEFLTYFNYEAQQDKSGLPNDRFSAERPEGSISTLTIQRTEQRDSAMYRCASSPRGRGVEKLFFGSGTQLSVL.